A single T cell receptor (beta chain) is shown here with its context. The target antigen is unknown. During its preparation, the TCRbeta library received unique molecular identifiers. TCRdb re-analysed the PCR reads in MiXCR, keeping a single row per CDR3 protein. The sample yields about a million distinct CDR3 sequences, about 29% seen once. V dropped 2 bases and J dropped 5 bases, with 15 bases sitting between them. This CDR3 spans 15 amino acids. This record belongs to a study of T-cell reconstitution after alpha-beta-depleted transplantation in children. Regarding the study as a whole: After transplant, high TCRbeta diversity at day 60 in some patients arose from surviving recipient T cells and thymic progenitors. Newly produced T cells mostly provided counts and TCRbeta diversity after one year, as hyperexpanded clones declined. Alpha-beta T cells about two months after transplant reportedly derived from several hundred expanded graft clones.

The specimen comprised PBMCs, mostly from graft donor cells, sampled 360 days after TCRalphabeta/CD19-depleted stem cell transplant. The chain has TRBV12-3 or TRBV12-4 and TRBJ1-1; D is undetermined. The sequence was obtained from a boy younger than two who had a stem cell transplant for SCID, so the T cells may come from the graft donor. The CDR3 loop is CASSLPSGVRTEAFF. The CDR3 nucleotides read TGTGCCAGCAGTTTACCCAGCGGGGTTCGGACTGAAGCTTTCTTT.